This T cell receptor (beta chain) appears in the sequencing data of a study of spatial heterogeneity in lung cancer. The overall study: Unique TCR and UMI combinations averaged more than ten appearances each in raw reads. Study-level results: Ubiquitous expanded tumor TCRs showed up in blood more at resection than follow-up.

Trimming pared 3 bases from V and 10 bases from J, leaving 16 bases between. This CDR3 is built from 15 residues. CDR1 and CDR2 from the germline V gene are SNHLY and FYNNEI. Individual TCR cDNA molecules each bore their own unique molecular identifier. Each CDR3 protein gets one entry after TCRdb re-called the 5' RACE reads with MiXCR. The sample lists more than 20,000 distinct CDR3 sequences; about 4.6% were seen once. This clonotype was counted between two and nine times. The antigen is undetermined. Noted time point: sample taken at primary tumor resection. The study sequenced unsorted whole RNA from tumor, nontumor lung or frozen PBMC.

The material was PBMCs, obtained at surgery. The sequence was obtained from a male donor with early-stage non-small cell lung cancer. This rearrangement joins TRBV2 to TRBJ1-6; D is possibly TRBD1 (5 bases). The CDR3 sequence: CASSESWQGSSPLHF. The CDR3 nucleotides read TGTGCCAGCAGTGAGAGCTGGCAGGGCTCCTCACCCCTCCACTTT. The full variable domain, with the rest looked up from reference TRBV2 and TRBJ1-6, is EPEVTQTPSHQVTQMGQEVILRCVPISNHLYFYWYRQILGQKVEFLVSFYNNEISEKSEIFDDQFSVERPDGSNFTLKIRSTKLEDSAMYFCASSESWQGSSPLHFGNGTRLTVT.